What follows are 14 T cell receptor beta chains derived from one specimen sequenced in a study of blood T cell repertoires in COVID-19. Profiled with immunoSEQ multiplex PCR; TCRdb holds only in-frame clones, not every one. The repertoire holds approximately 150,000 clones, with about four fifths as singletons. The sample taken for sequencing was peripheral blood. Receptor source: an elderly woman with COVID-19, enrolled during active disease.

This chain uses TRBV7-3 with TRBJ2-1; 9 bases map to TRBD2. The germline V gene encodes CDR1 SGHTA and CDR2 FQGTGA. This CDR3 region has 18 residues. After removal of 1 base from V and 5 bases from J, the junction contained 12 bases not matched to a gene. The CDR3 coding sequence is TGTGCCAGCAGCTTAAGGGGCGGCGGGCTAGCGGGAAACAATGAGCAGTTCTTC. This codes for CASSLRGGGLAGNNEQFF.

V is TRBV19 and J is TRBJ2-5, with TRBD2 matching over 8 bases. Looked up from germline, CDR1 is LNHDA and CDR2 is SQIVND (reference sequence). J gave up 9 bases and V 5 bases, and 11 bases lay outside the gene matches. This CDR3 comprises 14 residues. The CDR3 loop reads CASSSTSGPGPQYF. For the CDR3, the DNA is TGTGCCAGTAGTTCCACTAGCGGTCCCGGGCCCCAGTACTTC.

The rearrangement links TRBV28 to TRBJ2-7; perhaps TRBD2 as D (5 bases). Germline CDR1 reads MDHEN; CDR2 reads SYDVKM. Trimming removed 5 bases at V and 7 bases at J, with 15 bases between. This CDR3 region has 13 residues. The CDR3, as DNA: TGTGCCAGCAGTCCTCGTCGGGGTGGGGAGCAGTACTTC. It codes for CASSPRRGGEQYF. Using reference TRBV28 and TRBJ2-7 for the parts outside the CDR3, the full variable domain is DVKVTQSSRYLVKRTGEKVFLECVQDMDHENMFWYRQDPGLGLRLIYFSYDVKMKEKGDIPEGYSVSREKKERFSLILESASTNQTSMYLCASSPRRGGEQYFGPGTRLTVT.

This clone came up a few times. The chain recombines TRBV11-3 with TRBJ2-3, with TRBD2 identical over 11 bases. Trimming at V came to 5 bases and at J to 6 bases, leaving 7 bases not matched to a gene. Germline V CDR1 and CDR2: SGHNT, YENEEA. The CDR3 covers 15 residues. CDR3 nucleotide sequence: TGTGCCAGCAGCGAACTAGCGGGAGTTAGTGATACGCAGTATTTT. This sequence encodes CASSELAGVSDTQYF.

This chain connects TRBV7-9 to TRBJ2-7; TRBD2 is a possible D gene (5 bases). This CDR3 contains 14 residues. V dropped 1 base and J dropped 7 bases, with 14 bases sitting between them. CDR1 and CDR2 (germline): SEHNR, FQNEAQ (reference sequence). This CDR3 is CASSLGGLHVEQYF. CDR3 DNA sequence: TGTGCCAGCAGCTTAGGTGGACTCCATGTGGAGCAGTACTTC.

The chain links TRBV10-3 to TRBJ1-4; D possibly corresponds to TRBD1 (6 bases). The V gene's germline CDR1 is ENHRY and CDR2 SYGVKD. The V gene lost 0 bases and the J gene lost 8 bases, with 13 bases spanning the gap. The CDR3 has 15 residues. CDR3 region: CAISESRGGREKLFF. Written as DNA, the CDR3 is TGTGCCATCAGTGAGTCAAGGGGGGGGCGAGAAAAACTGTTTTTT.

The rearrangement joins TRBV27 to TRBJ2-2; the D gene is possibly TRBD2 (6 bases). The ends were cut back, 3 bases at V and 5 bases at J, with 16 bases in the middle. Germline V gene data show CDR1 as MNHEY and CDR2 as SMNVEV (reference sequence). This CDR3 is built from 16 residues. CDR3 sequence reads: CASSFWRGSGTGELFF. The CDR3 DNA is TGTGCCAGCAGTTTCTGGAGGGGATCGGGAACCGGGGAGCTGTTTTTT.

This chain joins TRBV5-1 and TRBJ2-3, with TRBD2 matching over 7 bases. In germline, CDR1 is SGHRS, CDR2 YFSETQ. V lost 5 bases and J lost 4; bases outside the gene matches: 7. CDR3 length equals 14 residues. For the CDR3, the DNA is TGCGCCAGCAGATGGGAGGGCGCCCCAGATACGCAGTATTTT. Protein: CASRWEGAPDTQYF.

The V and J genes are TRBV19 and TRBJ2-2; possibly TRBD1 for D (5 bases). This CDR3 is built from 15 residues. The germline V gene has CDR1 LNHDA and CDR2 SQIVND (reference sequence). The ends were cut back, 8 bases at V and 1 base at J, with 14 bases in the middle. CDR3 loop: CASRKKGRNTGELFF. The DNA for the CDR3 is TGTGCCAGTCGGAAAAAGGGGCGGAACACCGGGGAGCTGTTTTTT.

This clone was picked up a small number of times. The rearrangement links TRBV10-3 to TRBJ1-6, with a possible D match to TRBD1 (5 bases). V shed 2 bases and J shed 4 bases, with 9 bases lying between them. The CDR3 runs 15 residues. Germline V gene sequence: CDR1 ENHRY, CDR2 SYGVKD. The CDR3 region is CAISEDRNYNSPLHF. The CDR3 DNA is TGTGCCATCAGTGAGGACAGAAATTATAATTCACCCCTCCACTTT.

V and J are TRBV27 and TRBJ1-4; D unresolved. Germline assignment: CDR1 MNHEY and CDR2 SMNVEV (reference sequence). V was pared by 2 bases and J by 4 bases, with 11 bases between. The CDR3 loop spans 15 amino acids. CDR3 coding DNA: TGTGCCAGCAGTTTAATGGCAGGACTTAATGAAAAACTGTTTTTT. Its protein is CASSLMAGLNEKLFF.

This clone occurred once. Other DNA sequences in the same sample also yield this CDR3. The chain has TRBV30 and TRBJ1-1; 9 positions agree with TRBD1. This CDR3 spans 14 amino acids. V lost 2 bases and J lost 6; bases outside the gene matches: 7. The germline CDR1 and CDR2 sequences are GTSNPN and SVGIG (reference sequence). The DNA of the CDR3 is TGTGCCTGGAGTAGGGGACAGGGAAGTTCTGAAGCTTTCTTT. This encodes CAWSRGQGSSEAFF.

This chain uses TRBV6-2 or TRBV6-3 with TRBJ2-7, with D uncertain. The germline V gene encodes CDR1 MNHEY and CDR2 SVGEGT. This CDR3 region has 14 residues. Trimming took off 0 bases at V and 2 bases at J, with 8 bases between the two ends. The DNA of the CDR3 is TGTGCCAGCAGTTACTCTAGCTTTCCCTACGAGCAGTACTTC. Translation gives CASSYSSFPYEQYF.

The V call is TRBV7-9, the J call TRBJ2-1, with D possibly TRBD2 on 6 matching bases. The V end lost 5 bases, the J end lost 0 bases, and 14 bases lay between the germline ends. CDR1 is SEHNR, CDR2 FQNEAQ, per germline (reference sequence). This CDR3 contains 16 residues. CDR3 amino acids: CASSHTPGGSYNEQFF. The CDR3 nucleotides read TGTGCCAGCAGCCACACCCCCGGGGGCTCCTACAATGAGCAGTTCTTC.